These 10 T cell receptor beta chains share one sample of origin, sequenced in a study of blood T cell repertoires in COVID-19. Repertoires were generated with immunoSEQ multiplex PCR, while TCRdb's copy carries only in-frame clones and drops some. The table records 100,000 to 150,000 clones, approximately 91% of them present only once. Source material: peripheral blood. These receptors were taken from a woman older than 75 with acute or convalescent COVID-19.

CDR3 loop: CASSLGIAGAQNIQYF. The CDR3 region has the DNA TGTGCCAGCAGCTTAGGGATAGCGGGAGCGCAAAACATTCAGTACTTC. The chain employs TRBV7-2 and TRBJ2-4, with TRBD2 identical over 9 bases. V shed 1 base, J shed 5 bases, and the junction held 6 bases outside the gene matches. Germline-derived CDR1 and CDR2 are SGHTA and FQGNSA. The CDR3 length is 16 residues. Full variable domain (rest looked up from reference TRBV7-2 and TRBJ2-4): GAGVSQSPSNKVTEKGKDVELRCDPISGHTALYWYRQSLGQGLEFLIYFQGNSAPDKSGLPSDRFSAERTGGSVSTLTIQRTQQEDSAVYLCASSLGIAGAQNIQYFGAGTRLSVL.

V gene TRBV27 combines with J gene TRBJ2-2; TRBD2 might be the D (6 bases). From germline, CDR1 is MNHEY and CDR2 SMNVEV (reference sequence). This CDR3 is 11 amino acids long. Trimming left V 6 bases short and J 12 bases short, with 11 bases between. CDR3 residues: CASRGGPQLFF. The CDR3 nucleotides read TGTGCCAGCAGGGGGGGTCCGCAGCTGTTTTTT.

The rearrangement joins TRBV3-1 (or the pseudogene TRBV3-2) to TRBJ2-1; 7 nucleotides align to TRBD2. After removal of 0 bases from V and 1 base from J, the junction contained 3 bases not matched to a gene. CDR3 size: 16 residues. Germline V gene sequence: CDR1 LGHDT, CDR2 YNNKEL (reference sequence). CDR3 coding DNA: TGTGCCAGCAGCCAAGAGGGACTATTTTCCTACAATGAGCAGTTCTTC. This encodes CASSQEGLFSYNEQFF.

CDR3 residues: CASSWLLAGADTQYF. The CDR3 DNA reads TGTGCCAGCAGCTGGTTACTAGCGGGGGCAGATACGCAGTATTTT. The V call is TRBV7-2, the J call TRBJ2-3; 11 bases fit TRBD2. CDR3 length equals 15 residues. V gave up 4 bases and J gave up 4 bases; unmatched junction bases: 4. In germline, CDR1 is SGHTA, CDR2 FQGNSA.

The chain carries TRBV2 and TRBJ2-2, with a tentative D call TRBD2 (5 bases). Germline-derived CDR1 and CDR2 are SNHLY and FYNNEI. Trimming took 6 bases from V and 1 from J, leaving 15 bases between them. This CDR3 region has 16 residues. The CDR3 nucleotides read TGTGCCAGCAGCCAACAAGGACTCAAGAACACCGGGGAGCTGTTTTTT. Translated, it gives CASSQQGLKNTGELFF.

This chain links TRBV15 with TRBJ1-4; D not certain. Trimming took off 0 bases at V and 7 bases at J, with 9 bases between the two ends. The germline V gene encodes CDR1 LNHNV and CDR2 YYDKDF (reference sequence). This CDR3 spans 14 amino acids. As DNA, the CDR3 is TGTGCCACCAGCAGAGATGTTCGGGGTGAAAAACTGTTTTTT. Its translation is CATSRDVRGEKLFF.

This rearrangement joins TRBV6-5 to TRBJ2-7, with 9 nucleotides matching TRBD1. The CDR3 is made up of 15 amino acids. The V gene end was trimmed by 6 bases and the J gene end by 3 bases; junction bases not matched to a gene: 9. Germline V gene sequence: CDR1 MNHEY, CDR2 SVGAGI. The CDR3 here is CASRRGDRGSYEQYF. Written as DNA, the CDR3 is TGTGCCAGCAGGCGCGGCGACAGGGGGAGCTACGAGCAGTACTTC.

CDR3 residues: CASSPGRGLGNTIYF. CDR3 in DNA: TGTGCCAGCAGCCCCGGCAGGGGGCTCGGAAACACCATATATTTT. The rearrangement uses TRBV9 and TRBJ1-3; 8 positions agree with TRBD1. CDR3 length: 15 amino acids. Losses at the gene ends were 4 bases for V and 4 bases for J; bases not matched to a gene: 7. From germline, CDR1 is SGDLS and CDR2 YYNGEE.

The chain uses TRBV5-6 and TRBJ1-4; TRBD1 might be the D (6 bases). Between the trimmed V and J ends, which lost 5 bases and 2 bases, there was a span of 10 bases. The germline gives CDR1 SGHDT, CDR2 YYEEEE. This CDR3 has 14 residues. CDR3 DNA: TGTGCCAGCAGTCAGGGGATTACTAATGAAAAACTGTTTTTT. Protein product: CASSQGITNEKLFF.

CDR3 coding DNA: TGTGCCAGCAGAGACAGGGAATCTGAAGCTTTCTTT. The encoded protein is CASRDRESEAFF. The rearrangement uses TRBV12-3 or TRBV12-4 and TRBJ1-1; 7 bases line up with TRBD1. The CDR3 consists of 12 residues. Trimming cost V 6 bases and J 6 bases; bases outside gene matches: 4.